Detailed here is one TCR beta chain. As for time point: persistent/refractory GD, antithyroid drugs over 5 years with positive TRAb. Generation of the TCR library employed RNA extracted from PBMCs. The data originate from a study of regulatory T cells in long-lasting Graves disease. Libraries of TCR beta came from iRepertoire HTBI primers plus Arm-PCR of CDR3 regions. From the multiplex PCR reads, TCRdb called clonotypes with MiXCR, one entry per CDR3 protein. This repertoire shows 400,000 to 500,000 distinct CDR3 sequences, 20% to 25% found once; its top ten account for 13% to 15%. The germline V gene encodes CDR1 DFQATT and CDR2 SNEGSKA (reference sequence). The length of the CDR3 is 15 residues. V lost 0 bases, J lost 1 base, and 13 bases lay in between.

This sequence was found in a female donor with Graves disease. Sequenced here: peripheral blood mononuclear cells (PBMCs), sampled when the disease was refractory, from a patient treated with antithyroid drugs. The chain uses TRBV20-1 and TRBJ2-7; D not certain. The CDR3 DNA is TGCAGTGCTAGAGATCTCGGCGGCAGATCCTACGAGCAGTACTTC. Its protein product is CSARDLGGRSYEQYF.